A single sample is the source of the 29 T cell receptor beta chains below, sequenced in a study of T-cell reconstitution after alpha-beta-depleted transplantation in children. Unique molecular identifiers tagged the TCRbeta library. TCRdb re-analysed the PCR reads in MiXCR, keeping a single row per CDR3 protein. The table lists about 440,000 distinct CDR3 sequences, approximately 41% of them singletons. The sequencing here drew on PBMCs, taken before TCRalphabeta/CD19-depleted stem cell transplant. Receptors originate from a girl aged 2 to 9 with aplastic anemia, due to receive a stem cell transplant.

This clonotype has a count of ten or more. The rearrangement joins TRBV5-1 to TRBJ2-1, with 8 bases lining up with TRBD1. V lost 2 bases to trimming and J lost 6 bases; unmatched junction nucleotides: 10. The CDR3 is 16 amino acids. Germline V gives CDR1 SGHRS, CDR2 YFSETQ. The CDR3, as DNA: TGCGCCAGCAGCTTCATGGGACAGGACGCCCGCAATGAGCAGTTCTTC. Translated: CASSFMGQDARNEQFF.

The chain recombines TRBV4-2 with TRBJ2-5, with D hard to call. The germline V gene encodes CDR1 LGHNA and CDR2 YNFKEQ. The V and J ends lost 3 bases and 6 bases respectively, with 17 bases between them. This CDR3 comprises 15 residues. The CDR3 region is CASSHLGQGVQTQYF. CDR3 in DNA: TGTGCCAGCAGCCACTTAGGGCAAGGTGTACAGACCCAGTACTTC.

The V gene is TRBV20-1, the J gene TRBJ2-7; D is unclear. CDR3 length: 13 amino acids. Per germline, CDR1 DFQATT and CDR2 SNEGSKA (reference sequence). With 6 bases removed from V and 2 bases from J, the gap between germline ends came to 14 bases. CDR3 coding DNA: TGCAGTGCCGTCACAGCTGAGCCCTACGAGCAGTACTTC. Encoded protein: CSAVTAEPYEQYF.

The genes are TRBV5-1 and TRBJ2-5, with D possibly matching TRBD2 (5 bases). The germline CDR1 and CDR2 sequences are SGHRS and YFSETQ. This CDR3 contains 16 residues. V was shortened by 3 bases and J by 3 bases, with 18 bases between the two germline ends. The CDR3 DNA is TGCGCCAGCAGCTACTTGAGGGTCGGGTATAAAGAGACCCAGTACTTC. It specifies CASSYLRVGYKETQYF.

The chain carries TRBV7-2 and TRBJ2-1; D perhaps matches TRBD1 (5 bases). V lost 10 bases and J 1 base, leaving 8 bases between the germline ends. This CDR3 contains 12 residues. Germline CDR1 SGHTA, CDR2 FQGNSA. In DNA, the CDR3 is TGTGCCAACTCAGGGTCCTACAATGAGCAGTTCTTC. It specifies CANSGSYNEQFF.

This chain connects TRBV11-2 to TRBJ2-2; D possibly corresponds to TRBD1 (7 bases). The CDR3 sequence is 16 residues long. CDR1 and CDR2 (germline): SGHAT, FQNNGV. Trimming removed 6 bases from V and 1 base from J, with 15 bases in between. The CDR3 spells CASRNTGDWNTGELFF. The CDR3 DNA reads TGTGCCAGCAGGAATACAGGGGACTGGAACACCGGGGAGCTGTTTTTT.

The V and J genes are TRBV20-1 and TRBJ2-4, with 8 nucleotides matching TRBD2. The CDR3 consists of 14 residues. Germline values: CDR1 DFQATT, CDR2 SNEGSKA (reference sequence). With 6 bases clipped from V and 7 bases from J, the junction kept 11 bases outside the gene matches. The CDR3 nucleotides read TGCAGTGCCCCCGGGCTAGCGGGTGGTAACATTCAGTACTTC. Protein: CSAPGLAGGNIQYF.

This clonotype was seen many times. This clone may be a read error of a much larger clone one base away. The gene calls are TRBV7-2 and TRBJ2-7; no reliable D call. The CDR3 runs to 14 residues. V lost 3 bases, J lost 5 bases, and 14 bases lay in between. CDR1 and CDR2 from the germline V gene are SGHTA and FQGNSA. CDR3 bases: TGTGCCAGCAGCTTGGGCAACAGTGTGAACGAGCAGTACTTC. It encodes CASSLGNSVNEQYF.

This chain links TRBV24-1 with TRBJ2-7; a possible D gene is TRBD2 (5 bases). Trimming stripped 5 bases from V and 0 bases from J, with 13 bases between. The CDR3 sequence is 15 residues long. Germline V gene lookup returns CDR1 KGHDR and CDR2 SFDVKD. The CDR3 DNA reads as TGTGCCACCAGTGGGGGTAGCGCAACCTCCTACGAGCAGTACTTC. Translated, it gives CATSGGSATSYEQYF.

The chain uses TRBV28 and TRBJ2-5; D is ambiguous. Germline CDR1 reads MDHEN; CDR2 reads SYDVKM. CDR3 length: 14 amino acids. Trimming took off 0 bases at V and 0 bases at J, with 5 bases between the two ends. The CDR3 loop reads CASSLWRYQETQYF. In nucleotides, the CDR3 is TGTGCCAGCAGTTTATGGAGGTACCAAGAGACCCAGTACTTC.

This clonotype came up a few times. The chain uses TRBV6-1 and TRBJ2-1, with TRBD2 matching over 9 bases. Germline CDR1 and CDR2: MNHNS and SASEGT. With 2 bases clipped from V and 3 bases from J, the junction kept 2 bases outside the gene matches. The CDR3 has 15 residues. CDR3: CASSERLADYNEQFF. CDR3 coding DNA: TGTGCCAGCAGTGAACGACTAGCGGACTACAATGAGCAGTTCTTC.

This clonotype was counted many times. V is TRBV2 and J is TRBJ2-3; 11 bases agree with TRBD2. Germline V gives CDR1 SNHLY, CDR2 FYNNEI. After removal of 6 bases from V and 6 bases from J, the junction contained 11 bases not matched to a gene. There are 16 residues in the CDR3. CDR3 bases: TGTGCCAGCAGGCGAGGGACTAGCGGACGGATTGATACGCAGTATTTT. Its protein product is CASRRGTSGRIDTQYF.

The chain has TRBV20-1 and TRBJ2-3; 10 bases are shared with TRBD2. The CDR3 sequence is 16 residues long. The germline V gene has CDR1 DFQATT and CDR2 SNEGSKA (reference sequence). The V and J ends lost 0 bases and 2 bases, in that order; junction bases with no gene match: 5. The DNA for the CDR3 is TGCAGTGCTAGAGATCCAGCGGGAGGGCCCACAGATACGCAGTATTTT. This gives the protein CSARDPAGGPTDTQYF.

CDR3 loop: CSARTASGSGEQYF. Here the CDR3 DNA reads TGCAGTGCTAGAACGGCTAGCGGGAGTGGAGAGCAGTACTTC. The chain recombines TRBV20-1 with TRBJ2-7, with 10 bases aligning to TRBD2. V trimming: 2 bases; J trimming: 7 bases; junction bases outside the gene matches: 8. The CDR3 has 14 residues. CDR1 and CDR2 (germline): DFQATT, SNEGSKA (reference sequence).

The V and J genes are TRBV11-1 and TRBJ2-5; 13 bases are a match to TRBD2. The CDR3 length is 19 residues. J lost 4 bases, V lost 0 bases, and 11 bases had no gene match. CDR1 is SGHAT, CDR2 FQDESV, per germline (reference sequence). The CDR3 coding sequence is TGTGCCAGCAGCTTAGCCCTAACCCGACTAGCGGGAGGAGGAGAGACCCAGTACTTC. Amino acid sequence: CASSLALTRLAGGGETQYF.

This chain joins TRBV6-1 and TRBJ2-7; 13 nucleotides match TRBD2. Germline values: CDR1 MNHNS, CDR2 SASEGT. CDR3 length equals 16 residues. V was clipped by 6 bases and J by 4 bases; unmatched bases: 9. The CDR3 nucleotides read TGTGCCAGCAGCCGAACTGGACTAGCGGGAGTGTACGAGCAGTACTTC. This gives the protein CASSRTGLAGVYEQYF.

V and J are TRBV7-9 and TRBJ2-7, with 13 bases aligning to TRBD2. The CDR3 length is 16 residues. The germline V gene encodes CDR1 SEHNR and CDR2 FQNEAQ (reference sequence). V was pared by 5 bases and J by 4 bases, with 8 bases of the junction left unmatched. The CDR3 spells CASSGVETSGRYEQYF. For the CDR3, the DNA is TGTGCCAGCAGCGGGGTTGAGACTAGCGGGAGGTACGAGCAGTACTTC. Complete variable domain (other parts from reference TRBV7-9 and TRBJ2-7): DTGVSQNPRHKITKRGQNVTFRCDPISEHNRLYWYRQTLGQGPEFLTYFQNEAQLEKSRLLSDRFSAERPKGSFSTLEIQRTEQGDSAMYLCASSGVETSGRYEQYFGPGTRLTVT.

This clonotype was recorded a few times. The rearrangement uses TRBV20-1 and TRBJ1-1; a possible D gene is TRBD1 (5 bases). The CDR3 spans 16 residues. The V end was cut by 3 bases, the J end by 1 base, with 18 bases between. From germline, CDR1 is DFQATT and CDR2 SNEGSKA (reference sequence). DNA for the CDR3: TGCAGTGCTAGCGAACCTTCGACAGCGCCGAACACTGAAGCTTTCTTT. Translated, it gives CSASEPSTAPNTEAFF.

The chain joins TRBV5-5 to TRBJ1-2; D is uncertain. The CDR3 has 16 residues. CDR1 SGHKS and CDR2 YYEKEE come from the germline V gene (reference sequence). Trimming stripped 1 base from V and 4 bases from J, with 17 bases between. The CDR3 nucleotides are TGTGCCAGCAGCTTGAGGGTGCGTGGGGATGGCTATGGCTACACCTTC. This encodes CASSLRVRGDGYGYTF.

This chain connects TRBV12-3 or TRBV12-4 to TRBJ2-7, with 12 nucleotides matching TRBD1. The junction had 11 bases not matched to a gene; V was cut back by 2 bases and J by 6 bases. There are 17 residues in the CDR3. CDR3 sequence (DNA): TGTGCCAGCAGTTTATTCCTGGGGCGGGACAGGGGGCGCGAGCAGTACTTC. Translating gives CASSLFLGRDRGREQYF.

This chain links TRBV4-1 with TRBJ2-3; 8 positions match TRBD2. Trimming at V came to 0 bases and at J to 2 bases, leaving 7 bases not matched to a gene. From germline, CDR1 is MGHRA and CDR2 YSYEKL. This CDR3 region has 17 residues. CDR3 DNA sequence: TGCGCCAGCAGCCAAGATATCAGCGGGAGCTTCACAGATACGCAGTATTTT. Encoded protein: CASSQDISGSFTDTQYF.

This chain joins TRBV6-2 or TRBV6-3 and TRBJ2-1; 8 nucleotides match TRBD1. V was clipped by 5 bases and J by 1 base; unmatched bases: 7. The CDR3 extends over 16 amino acids. Germline loops: CDR1 MNHEY, CDR2 SVGEGT. CDR3 region: CASSPERTGSYNEQFF. The CDR3 DNA is TGTGCCAGCAGTCCCGAAAGGACAGGGTCCTACAATGAGCAGTTCTTC.

This clonotype occurred many times. This chain connects TRBV5-1 to TRBJ1-1; D is unclear. This CDR3 is built from 13 residues. Trimming shortened V by 7 bases and J by 0 bases, and 10 bases separated the two germline ends. The germline V gene encodes CDR1 SGHRS and CDR2 YFSETQ. CDR3 bases: TGCGCCAGCCACGCCGAGATGAACACTGAAGCTTTCTTT. Translated, it gives CASHAEMNTEAFF.

V is TRBV5-1 and J is TRBJ2-3; 13 nucleotides agree with TRBD2. CDR3 length equals 18 residues. Germline V gene sequence: CDR1 SGHRS, CDR2 YFSETQ. V lost 4 bases and J lost 2; bases outside the gene matches: 10. CDR3 loop: CASSRGLAGVSLTDTQYF. CDR3 DNA: TGCGCCAGCAGCCGAGGACTAGCGGGAGTTTCTCTCACAGATACGCAGTATTTT.

The chain carries TRBV18 and TRBJ2-6; D remains ambiguous. Germline lookup yields CDR1 KGHSH and CDR2 LQKENI. CDR3 length: 19 amino acids. Trimming removed 0 bases at V and 0 bases at J, with 15 bases between. The CDR3 loop is CASSPPSEGPFSGANVLTF. In DNA form, the CDR3 reads TGTGCCAGCTCACCACCGAGCGAAGGCCCGTTCTCTGGGGCCAACGTCCTGACTTTC.

The table lists this clonotype with many counts. V usage is TRBV7-2 and J usage is TRBJ2-7, with D perhaps TRBD2 (5 bases). V lost 2 bases to trimming and J lost 2 bases, with 10 bases between them. The CDR3 covers 14 residues. Germline V gives CDR1 SGHTA, CDR2 FQGNSA. For the CDR3, the DNA is TGTGCCAGCAGCTTATTAGGAGGTCCCTACGAGCAGTACTTC. Its translation: CASSLLGGPYEQYF.

This sequence joins TRBV6-5 and TRBJ2-2; D ambiguous. V was trimmed by 2 bases and J by 0 bases, leaving 13 bases between them. Looked up from germline, CDR1 is MNHEY and CDR2 is SVGAGI. The CDR3 extends over 17 amino acids. CDR3 loop: CASSYSIPRANTGELFF. The CDR3 nucleotides are TGTGCCAGCAGTTACAGCATCCCCCGCGCGAACACCGGGGAGCTGTTTTTT.

This clonotype has at least ten counts. The chain links TRBV27 to TRBJ2-1, with TRBD2 as a possible D gene (6 bases). V shed 5 bases and J shed 7 bases, with 21 bases lying between them. The CDR3 spans 16 residues. Germline loops: CDR1 MNHEY, CDR2 SMNVEV (reference sequence). The CDR3 protein is CASSLRRMGGGNEQFF. CDR3 DNA sequence: TGTGCCAGCAGTCTACGAAGGATGGGGGGTGGGAATGAGCAGTTCTTC.

This clonotype was recorded at least ten times. V usage is TRBV20-1 and J usage is TRBJ2-2, with D maybe TRBD2 (5 bases). Per germline, CDR1 DFQATT and CDR2 SNEGSKA (reference sequence). This CDR3 is built from 17 residues. V lost 1 base to trimming and J lost 0 bases, with 15 bases between them. The CDR3 spells CSARAFLSAANTGELFF. DNA of the CDR3: TGCAGTGCTAGAGCCTTCCTTAGCGCCGCGAACACCGGGGAGCTGTTTTTT.